A selection of T cell receptor beta chains follows, all from one sample in a study of OX40 agonist ivuxolimab in advanced cancers. TCRdb's copy holds only in-frame clones and misses some; the assay was immunoSEQ multiplex PCR. The table shows tens of thousands of clones, with roughly 91% occurring only once. Material: CD4+ or CD8+ T cells sorted from blood, obtained in a trial of the OX40 agonist ivuxolimab. These receptors were obtained from an adult with an advanced solid tumor such as melanoma, head and neck, liver or kidney cancer. Both conserved end residues are part of each CDR3. Fields, in order: clone size, CDR3 length, V gene, J gene, D gene, CDR3 DNA, CDR3 protein. D genes are given only for firm matches. The listing skips clone size in some rows; elsewhere it reads once, few, many or a size class.

-,14,TRBV19,TRBJ2-1,-,TGTGCCAGTAGTAGGGCTATCTCCTACAATGAGCAGTTCTTC,CASSRAISYNEQFF
-,15,TRBV10-3,TRBJ2-1,TRBD1,TGTGCCATCAGTGGGACAGGTTTTTCCTACAATGAGCAGTTCTTC,CAISGTGFSYNEQFF
-,13,TRBV7-6,TRBJ1-2,-,TGTGCCAGCAGCTTAAGGGCAGCAGATGGCTACACCTTC,CASSLRAADGYTF
-,15,TRBV6-6,TRBJ1-1,-,TGTGCCAGCAGTAGACCAGGAGAAATGAACACTGAAGCTTTCTTT,CASSRPGEMNTEAFF
once,16,TRBV13,TRBJ2-3,TRBD1,TGTGCCAGCAGCCCCGGGACAGGGTCTTTGACAGATACGCAGTATTTT,CASSPGTGSLTDTQYF
-,15,TRBV4-1,TRBJ1-1,-,TGCGCCAGCAGCCAAGGTCCATCGTTGAACACTGAAGCTTTCTTT,CASSQGPSLNTEAFF
-,15,TRBV4-1,TRBJ1-1,-,TGCGCCAGCAGCCGACAGGTTGGGGGGTACACTGAAGCTTTCTTT,CASSRQVGGYTEAFF
-,15,TRBV11-3,TRBJ2-5,-,TGTGCCAGCAGCTTAGGGTACAGGCTCCAAGAGACCCAGTACTTC,CASSLGYRLQETQYF
once,15,TRBV7-3,TRBJ2-1,-,TGTGCCAGCAGCCTACCGGGTCAGAAATACAATGAGCAGTTCTTC,CASSLPGQKYNEQFF
once,15,TRBV6-5,TRBJ1-4,-,TGTGCCAGCAGGGCCTACATGGGGACTAATGAAAAACTGTTTTTT,CASRAYMGTNEKLFF
-,14,TRBV15,TRBJ2-2,-,TGTGCCACCAGCAGAGATCGGAGTCCCGGGGAGCTGTTTTTT,CATSRDRSPGELFF
-,13,TRBV5-4,TRBJ1-2,TRBD1,TGTGCCAGCAGCTTGTACGGGACAGCCAACTACACCTTC,CASSLYGTANYTF
once,12,TRBV7-9,TRBJ2-7,TRBD1,TGTGCCAGCTCGACCCACAGGGGGGAGCAGTACTTC,CASSTHRGEQYF
-,15,TRBV11-2,TRBJ2-7,TRBD1,TGTGCCAGCAGCTCAAAGGGACAGGGGTCCCACGAGCAGTACTTC,CASSSKGQGSHEQYF
-,17,TRBV19,TRBJ1-2,TRBD1,TGTGCCAGTTGTCCCGTGACAGGGGGCGCCTATAGCTATGGCTACACCTTC,CASCPVTGGAYSYGYTF
-,15,TRBV4-3,TRBJ1-1,-,TGCGCCAGCAGCCAAGATCAGACTACCTACACTGAAGCTTTCTTT,CASSQDQTTYTEAFF
-,13,TRBV6-5,TRBJ2-7,-,TGTGCCAGCAGGAAGGTTGGGACCTACGAGCAGTACTTC,CASRKVGTYEQYF
-,14,TRBV27,TRBJ1-1,-,TGTGCCAGCAGTCTTCAAGGGGGTTGGACTGAAGCTTTCTTT,CASSLQGGWTEAFF
-,15,TRBV28,TRBJ2-2,TRBD1,TGTGCCAGCAGTTTAAAGACAGGGAGAACCGGGGAGCTGTTTTTT,CASSLKTGRTGELFF
-,13,TRBV7-9,TRBJ2-7,-,TGTGCCAGCAGCACCCAGAGAATATACGAGCAGTACTTC,CASSTQRIYEQYF
-,15,TRBV7-9,TRBJ2-1,TRBD1,TGTGCCAGCAGCTTATCCCAGGGGGCGCAAAATGAGCAGTTCTTC,CASSLSQGAQNEQFF
-,15,TRBV10-3,TRBJ2-7,-,TGTGCCATCAGTGAGTCGTCCTGGGGGCAGGACGAGCAGTACTTC,CAISESSWGQDEQYF
-,13,TRBV28,TRBJ2-7,-,TGTGCCAGCAGTTTAGGGGGTCCGGGGGAGCAGTACTTC,CASSLGGPGEQYF
-,11,TRBV2,TRBJ1-1,-,TGTGCCAGCACGGGGAACACTGAAGCTTTCTTT,CASTGNTEAFF
-,17,TRBV5-1,TRBJ1-1,TRBD1,TGCGCCAGCAGCTTGAACCCGGGACAGGGGGCAGGTACTGAAGCTTTCTTT,CASSLNPGQGAGTEAFF
-,17,TRBV28,TRBJ2-1,TRBD1,TGTGCCAGCAGTCTCCCCGTACTGACAGGGTTTCGCAATGAGCAGTTCTTC,CASSLPVLTGFRNEQFF
-,16,TRBV9,TRBJ1-3,-,TGTGCCAGCAGCCCCGCGGCAGTCCCCTCTGGAAACACCATATATTTT,CASSPAAVPSGNTIYF
once,13,TRBV7-6,TRBJ1-1,-,TGTGCCAGCAGCTTTCGGGGGTCCACTGAAGCTTTCTTT,CASSFRGSTEAFF
-,17,TRBV28,TRBJ1-1,TRBD1,TGTGCCAGCAGTTACAGGGGGATCACTACGATGAACACTGAAGCTTTCTTT,CASSYRGITTMNTEAFF
once,14,TRBV18,TRBJ2-2,-,TGTGCCAGCTCACGGGACGGACTTACCGGGGAGCTGTTTTTT,CASSRDGLTGELFF
once,12,TRBV29-1,TRBJ2-5,-,TGCAGCGTTGAATTGGGGCCAGAGACCCAGTACTTC,CSVELGPETQYF
-,15,TRBV7-9,TRBJ2-3,-,TGTGCCAGCAGCCGGACAGACAAGAACACAGATACGCAGTATTTT,CASSRTDKNTDTQYF
-,15,TRBV11-2,TRBJ2-5,-,TGTGCCAGCAGCTGGGGATCCAAACTACAAGAGACCCAGTACTTC,CASSWGSKLQETQYF
once,16,TRBV7-6,TRBJ2-1,TRBD2,TGTGCCAGCAGCTTAGCACTAGCGGGAGGAATATACGAGCAGTTCTTC,CASSLALAGGIYEQFF
-,15,TRBV2,TRBJ2-3,-,TGTGCCAGCAGTGACCTACAGGGTTACACAGATACGCAGTATTTT,CASSDLQGYTDTQYF
-,13,TRBV9,TRBJ2-1,TRBD2,TGTGCCAGCGTGACTAGCGGGAGCAATGAGCAGTTCTTC,CASVTSGSNEQFF
once,13,TRBV13,TRBJ2-1,-,TGTGCCAGCGCGGGCAGGGAAAACAATGAGCAGTTCTTC,CASAGRENNEQFF
-,15,TRBV7-9,TRBJ1-4,-,TGTGCCAGCAGCTTAGTAGGGGAGGCCGGAGAAAAACTGTTTTTT,CASSLVGEAGEKLFF
-,16,TRBV7-8,TRBJ2-7,TRBD1,TGTGCCAGCAGCCCCGCCGATGACAGGGGCGACTACGAGCAGTACTTC,CASSPADDRGDYEQYF
-,14,TRBV5-1,TRBJ2-1,-,TGCGCCAGCAGCTTGGGTGGATTAAGCGATGAGCAGTTCTTC,CASSLGGLSDEQFF
-,14,TRBV7-9,TRBJ1-2,-,TGTGCCAGCAGCTTAGCGGCACAGGTATATGGCTACACCTTC,CASSLAAQVYGYTF
-,12,TRBV5-4,TRBJ1-6,-,TGTGCCAGCAGCTTGGGAAATTCACCCCTCCACTTT,CASSLGNSPLHF
-,15,TRBV6-5,TRBJ2-3,-,TGTGCCAGCAGTTACGCAGACTCTAGCACAGATACGCAGTATTTT,CASSYADSSTDTQYF
-,13,TRBV19,TRBJ1-1,TRBD1,TGTGCCACAAACAGGGGGCTTGGCACTGAAGCTTTCTTT,CATNRGLGTEAFF
-,14,TRBV7-9,TRBJ2-7,TRBD2,TGTGCCAGCAGTCTCCCCGGGAGGGTGTACGAGCAGTACTTC,CASSLPGRVYEQYF
-,13,TRBV9,TRBJ2-1,-,TGTGCCAGCAGCACCCGGGTAGGCCATGAGCAGTTCTTC,CASSTRVGHEQFF
-,14,TRBV7-9,TRBJ2-3,-,TGTGCCAGCAGCTTATCTGAGCGCACAGATACGCAGTATTTT,CASSLSERTDTQYF